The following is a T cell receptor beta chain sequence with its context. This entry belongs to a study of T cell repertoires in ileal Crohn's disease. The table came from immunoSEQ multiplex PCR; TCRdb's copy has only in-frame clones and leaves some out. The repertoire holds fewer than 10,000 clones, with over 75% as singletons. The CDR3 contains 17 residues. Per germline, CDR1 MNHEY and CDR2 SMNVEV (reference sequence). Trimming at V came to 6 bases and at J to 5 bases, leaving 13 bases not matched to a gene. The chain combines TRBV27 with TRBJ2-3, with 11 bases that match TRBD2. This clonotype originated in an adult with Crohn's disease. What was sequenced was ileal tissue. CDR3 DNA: TGTGCCAGCAGCCCCGGGACTAGCGGCCTTGGGGGAGATACGCAGTATTTT. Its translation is CASSPGTSGLGGDTQYF.